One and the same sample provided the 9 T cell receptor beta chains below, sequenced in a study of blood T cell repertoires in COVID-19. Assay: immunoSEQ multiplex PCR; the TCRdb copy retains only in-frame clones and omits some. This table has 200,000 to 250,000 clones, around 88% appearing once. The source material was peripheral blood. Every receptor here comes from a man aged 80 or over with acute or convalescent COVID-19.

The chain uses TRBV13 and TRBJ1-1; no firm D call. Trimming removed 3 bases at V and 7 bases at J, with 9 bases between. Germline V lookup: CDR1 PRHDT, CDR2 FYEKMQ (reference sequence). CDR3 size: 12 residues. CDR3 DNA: TGTGCCAGCAGCTTCCAGGTCCGTGAAGCTTTCTTT. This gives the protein CASSFQVREAFF. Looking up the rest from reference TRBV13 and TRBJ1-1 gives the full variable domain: AAGVIQSPRHLIKEKRETATLKCYPIPRHDTVYWYQQGPGQDPQFLISFYEKMQSDKGSIPDRFSAQQFSDYHSELNMSSLELGDSALYFCASSFQVREAFFGQGTRLTVV.

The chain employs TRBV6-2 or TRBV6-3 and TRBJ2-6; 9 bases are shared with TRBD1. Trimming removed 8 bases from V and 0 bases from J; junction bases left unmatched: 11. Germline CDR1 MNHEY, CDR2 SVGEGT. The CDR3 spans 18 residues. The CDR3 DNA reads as TGTGCCAGCCGCCGACCGGGACAGGGTCGCTCTGGGGCCAACGTCCTGACTTTC. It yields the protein CASRRPGQGRSGANVLTF.

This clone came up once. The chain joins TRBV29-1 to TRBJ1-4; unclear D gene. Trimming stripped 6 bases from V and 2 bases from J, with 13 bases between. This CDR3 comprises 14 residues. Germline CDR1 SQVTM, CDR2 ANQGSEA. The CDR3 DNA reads TGCAGCGTGGCCGAGGCATCGACTAATGAAAAACTGTTTTTT. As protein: CSVAEASTNEKLFF.

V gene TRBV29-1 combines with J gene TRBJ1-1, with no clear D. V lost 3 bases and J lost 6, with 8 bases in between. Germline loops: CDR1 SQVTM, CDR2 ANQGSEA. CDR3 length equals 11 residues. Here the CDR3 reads CSVERLAEAFF. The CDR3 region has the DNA TGCAGCGTTGAGCGGTTGGCTGAAGCTTTCTTT. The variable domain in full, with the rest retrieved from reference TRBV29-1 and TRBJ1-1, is SAVISQKPSRDICQRGTSLTIQCQVDSQVTMMFWYRQQPGQSLTLIATANQGSEATYESGFVIDKFPISRPNLTFSTLTVSNMSPEDSSIYLCSVERLAEAFFGQGTRLTVV.

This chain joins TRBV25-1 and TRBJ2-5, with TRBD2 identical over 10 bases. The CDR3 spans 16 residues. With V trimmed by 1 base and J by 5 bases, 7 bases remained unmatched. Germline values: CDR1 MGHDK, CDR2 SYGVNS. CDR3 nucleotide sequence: TGTGCCAGCAGTGAATCGGCTAGCGGGAGCACGGAGACCCAGTACTTC. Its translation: CASSESASGSTETQYF. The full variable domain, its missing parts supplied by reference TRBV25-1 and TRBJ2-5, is EADIYQTPRYLVIGTGKKITLECSQTMGHDKMYWYQQDPGMELHLIHYSYGVNSTEKGDLSSESTVSRIRTEHFPLTLESARPSHTSQYLCASSESASGSTETQYFGPGTRLLVL.

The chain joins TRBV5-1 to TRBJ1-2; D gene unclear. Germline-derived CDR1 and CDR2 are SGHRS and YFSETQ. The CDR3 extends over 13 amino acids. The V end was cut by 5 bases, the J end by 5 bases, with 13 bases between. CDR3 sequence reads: CASRDVGGYGYTF. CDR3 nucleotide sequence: TGCGCCAGCAGGGACGTCGGAGGGTATGGCTACACCTTC.

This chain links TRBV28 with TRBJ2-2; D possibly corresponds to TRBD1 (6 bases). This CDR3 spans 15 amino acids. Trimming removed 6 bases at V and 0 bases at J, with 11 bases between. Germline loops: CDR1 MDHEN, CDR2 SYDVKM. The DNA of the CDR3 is TGTGCCAGCAGCCTCGGGACATCGAACACCGGGGAGCTGTTTTTT. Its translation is CASSLGTSNTGELFF.

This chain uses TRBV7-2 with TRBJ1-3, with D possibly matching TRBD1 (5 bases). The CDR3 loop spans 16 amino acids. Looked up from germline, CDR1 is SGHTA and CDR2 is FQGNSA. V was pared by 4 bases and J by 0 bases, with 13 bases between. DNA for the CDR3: TGTGCCAGCAGCTCAAGTTGGGGCAGCTCTGGAAACACCATATATTTT. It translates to CASSSSWGSSGNTIYF.

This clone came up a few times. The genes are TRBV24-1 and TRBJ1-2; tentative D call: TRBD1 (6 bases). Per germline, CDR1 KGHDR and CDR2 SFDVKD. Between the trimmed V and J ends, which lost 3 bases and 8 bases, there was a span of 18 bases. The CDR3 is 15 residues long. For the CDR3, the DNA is TGTGCCACCAGTGATACGACAGGTTTTCTCTCCGGCTACACCTTC. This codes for CATSDTTGFLSGYTF.